The source of this T cell receptor (beta chain) is a study of blood T cell repertoires in COVID-19. Study context: Donors in the United States, Italy and Spain gave samples during acute or convalescent COVID-19. PBMCs, B-cell-depleted T cells, or T cells provided the cDNA or gDNA that made up the material.

Germline V gene data show CDR1 as SEHNR and CDR2 as FQNEAQ (reference sequence). The V and J ends lost 1 base and 6 bases respectively, with 10 bases between them. This CDR3 region has 13 residues. Authors' methods: The authors estimated nucleated cell counts from reference gene primer amplification. Clones were sequenced by immunoSEQ multiplex PCR, and TCRdb holds only the in-frame ones, with some missing. The V and J calls and clone size were taken over from that table, and D and trimming were inferred from the DNA. The sample gives 95,000 to 110,000 clones, roughly 90% of which show up once; 6.2% is in the top ten.

The TCR was taken from a human donor in a cohort sampled during active COVID-19. The rearrangement uses TRBV7-9 and TRBJ2-7; the D gene is possibly TRBD2 (6 bases). The sequenced sample consisted of peripheral blood. CDR3 nucleotides: TGTGCCAGCAGCTTAGGGGGGGATTCCGAGCAGTACTTC. Amino acid sequence: CASSLGGDSEQYF.